The 13 T cell receptor beta chains below come from one sample, sequenced in a study of radiotherapy plus CTLA-4 blockade in lung cancer. The table came from immunoSEQ multiplex PCR; TCRdb's copy has only in-frame clones and leaves some out. The sample lists about 49,000 clones; around 69% were seen once. The sequencing here drew on peripheral blood, taken from a patient treated with radiotherapy plus ipilimumab. These receptors were obtained from a human donor with non-small cell lung cancer who had stable disease on radiotherapy plus ipilimumab.

The chain couples TRBV19 to TRBJ2-2; no firm D call. The germline V and J ends were trimmed by 4 bases and 1 base, with 10 bases remaining between them. There are 15 residues in the CDR3. The germline CDR1 and CDR2 sequences are LNHDA and SQIVND (reference sequence). CDR3: CASSRGGVNTGELFF. The CDR3 region has the DNA TGTGCCAGTAGTAGGGGTGGGGTGAACACCGGGGAGCTGTTTTTT.

The chain uses TRBV7-9 and TRBJ1-3; unclear D gene. CDR1 and CDR2 from the germline V gene are SEHNR and FQNEAQ (reference sequence). The CDR3 sequence is 11 residues long. Trimming shortened V by 1 base and J by 6 bases, and 1 base separated the two germline ends. The CDR3 nucleotides are TGTGCCAGCAGCTTAGAAAACACCATATATTTT. It translates to CASSLENTIYF. Complete variable domain (other parts from reference TRBV7-9 and TRBJ1-3): DTGVSQNPRHKITKRGQNVTFRCDPISEHNRLYWYRQTLGQGPEFLTYFQNEAQLEKSRLLSDRFSAERPKGSFSTLEIQRTEQGDSAMYLCASSLENTIYFGEGSWLTVV.

V is TRBV27 and J is TRBJ1-5, with 12 bases identical to TRBD1. Germline V gene sequence: CDR1 MNHEY, CDR2 SMNVEV (reference sequence). V was clipped by 8 bases and J by 6 bases; unmatched bases: 8. The CDR3 extends over 15 amino acids. The DNA for the CDR3 is TGTGCCAGCGGGGGACAGGGGGCCTTCGGTCAGCCCCAGCATTTT. Translated: CASGGQGAFGQPQHF.

The rearrangement uses TRBV4-3 and TRBJ2-7; 9 nucleotides line up with TRBD2. CDR3 size: 14 residues. Germline V gene sequence: CDR1 LGHNA, CDR2 YSLEER. The trim removed 5 bases at V and 3 bases at J, leaving 5 bases unmatched. CDR3 region: CASSSGLASYEQYF. CDR3 coding DNA: TGCGCCAGCAGCTCCGGACTAGCGAGCTACGAGCAGTACTTC.

This clone has only a few counts. V gene TRBV6-4 combines with J gene TRBJ2-1; perhaps TRBD1 as D (6 bases). CDR3 size: 14 residues. Germline loops: CDR1 MRHNA, CDR2 SNTAGT. Trimming removed 3 bases at V and 9 bases at J, with 15 bases between. CDR3 sequence (DNA): TGTGCCAGCAGTGAGGGGGCCTTACCAGGTGAGCAGTTCTTC. Encoded protein: CASSEGALPGEQFF.

This chain connects TRBV18 to TRBJ1-6; 10 bases agree with TRBD1. The CDR3 covers 16 residues. Germline-derived CDR1 and CDR2 are KGHSH and LQKENI. The junction had 9 bases not matched to a gene; V was cut back by 3 bases and J by 10 bases. The CDR3 bases are TGTGCCAGCTCACCGATGGACAGGGGGTTAAGCTCACCCCTCCACTTT. This codes for CASSPMDRGLSSPLHF.

CDR3 nucleotides: TGTGCCAGTAGCGCCATACAAGACAGGGGGTTTTATCCCCTGGGAGCTTTCTTT. Translated, it gives CASSAIQDRGFYPLGAFF. The genes are TRBV19 and TRBJ1-1; the match to TRBD1 covers 9 bases. Germline V CDR1 and CDR2: LNHDA, SQIVND (reference sequence). The V segment lost 6 bases and the J segment 10 bases; nucleotides outside the gene matches: 24. The CDR3 totals 18 residues.

This chain connects TRBV19 to TRBJ1-6; D perhaps matches TRBD1 (5 bases). Per germline, CDR1 LNHDA and CDR2 SQIVND (reference sequence). The CDR3 spans 15 residues. V was clipped by 5 bases and J by 6 bases, with 14 bases between them. The CDR3 protein is CASSGATGGNSPLHF. The CDR3 DNA reads as TGTGCCAGTAGTGGCGCTACCGGGGGTAATTCACCCCTCCACTTT.

This clone appeared a few times. The J gene is TRBJ2-2, the V gene TRBV10-3; D perhaps matches TRBD1 (6 bases). V was pared by 5 bases and J by 2 bases, with 12 bases between. The CDR3 runs to 15 residues. Per the germline V gene, CDR1 is ENHRY and CDR2 is SYGVKD. The CDR3 loop reads CAISLRTANTGELFF. The CDR3 DNA follows: TGTGCCATCAGTCTTCGGACAGCCAACACCGGGGAGCTGTTTTTT.

J is TRBJ1-4 and V is TRBV15; D gene uncertain. Germline-derived CDR1 and CDR2 are LNHNV and YYDKDF (reference sequence). This CDR3 contains 14 residues. Between the trimmed V and J ends, which lost 0 bases and 8 bases, there was a span of 10 bases. The CDR3 region is CATSREVTGEKLFF. The CDR3 coding sequence is TGTGCCACCAGCAGAGAAGTTACTGGCGAAAAACTGTTTTTT.

The J gene is TRBJ1-2, the V gene TRBV7-2; 7 nucleotides match TRBD1. J lost 4 bases, V lost 0 bases, and 2 bases had no gene match. The CDR3 consists of 14 residues. Germline V gene sequence: CDR1 SGHTA, CDR2 FQGNSA. The CDR3, as DNA: TGTGCCAGCAGCTTAGCCGGGACAGTCTATGGCTACACCTTC. Encoded protein: CASSLAGTVYGYTF.

This clone was seen only a few times. The chain carries TRBV7-9 and TRBJ1-4; TRBD1 matches 7 bases. Germline CDR1 and CDR2: SEHNR and FQNEAQ (reference sequence). V lost 5 bases to trimming and J lost 8 bases; unmatched junction nucleotides: 11. The CDR3 extends over 15 amino acids. The CDR3 nucleotides read TGTGCCAGCAGCCCCATGACAGGGCTAGGGGAAAAACTGTTTTTT. Translating gives CASSPMTGLGEKLFF.

This sequence joins TRBV6-6 and TRBJ1-2, with unresolved D. The CDR3 is made up of 13 amino acids. The germline V gene encodes CDR1 MNHNY and CDR2 SVGAGI (reference sequence). Trimming took off 5 bases at V and 4 bases at J, with 11 bases between the two ends. The CDR3 is CASSQQNLYGYTF. In DNA form, the CDR3 reads TGTGCCAGCAGTCAACAGAACCTCTATGGCTACACCTTC.